The present T cell receptor (beta chain) was sequenced within a study of CD8 T cells in ankylosing spondylitis. Overall study findings and caveats: Blood from ankylosing spondylitis patients appeared to carry a characteristic roughly 8-variant TCR beta motif.

TCRdb fed the 5' RACE reads into MiXCR, producing one record per CDR3 protein. The sample holds fewer than 450,000 distinct CDR3 sequences, about 15% seen once. Looked up from germline, CDR1 is SGHRS and CDR2 is YFSETQ. The V segment lost 0 bases and the J segment 4 bases; nucleotides outside the gene matches: 2. The length of the CDR3 is 15 residues. Details on this clonotype: Its specificity is not known.

Material for sequencing was blood, either unsorted or a sorted T cell fraction (not recorded which). The TCR was taken from a male donor with ankylosing spondylitis. The rearrangement links TRBV5-1 to TRBJ2-5, with 11 bases aligning to TRBD2. The CDR3, as DNA: TGCGCCAGCAGCTTGGTAGCGGGAGGGCCAGAGACCCAGTACTTC. Translation: CASSLVAGGPETQYF.